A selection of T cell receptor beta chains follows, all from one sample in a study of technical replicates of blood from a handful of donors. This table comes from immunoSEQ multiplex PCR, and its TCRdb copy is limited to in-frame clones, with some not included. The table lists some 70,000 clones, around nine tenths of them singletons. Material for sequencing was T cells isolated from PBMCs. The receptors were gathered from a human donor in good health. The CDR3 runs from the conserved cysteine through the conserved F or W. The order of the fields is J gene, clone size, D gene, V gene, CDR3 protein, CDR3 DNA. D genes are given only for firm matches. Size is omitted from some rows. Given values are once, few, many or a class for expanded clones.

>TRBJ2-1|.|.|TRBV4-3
CASSQDSGLLSRDEQFF
TGCGCCAGCAGCCAAGATTCAGGACTCCTTAGTCGAGATGAGCAGTTCTTC
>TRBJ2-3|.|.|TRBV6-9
CASSYLGPRADTQYF
TGTGCCAGCAGTTATTTAGGCCCGAGGGCAGATACGCAGTATTTT
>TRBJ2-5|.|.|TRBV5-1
CASSLARYQETQYF
TGCGCCAGCAGCTTGGCTCGGTACCAAGAGACCCAGTACTTC
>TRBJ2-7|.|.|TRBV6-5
CASSYSGEGGYEQYF
TGTGCCAGCAGTTACTCGGGGGAGGGGGGGTACGAGCAGTACTTC
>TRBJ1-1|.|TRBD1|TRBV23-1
CASSQQSGTGDAEAFF
TGCGCCAGCAGTCAGCAATCCGGGACAGGGGATGCTGAAGCTTTCTTT
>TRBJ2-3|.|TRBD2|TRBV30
CAWSRTSGRDTQYF
TGTGCCTGGAGTAGGACTAGCGGGAGAGATACGCAGTATTTT
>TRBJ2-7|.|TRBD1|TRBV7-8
CASSFQDRGHEQYF
TGTGCCAGCAGCTTCCAGGACAGGGGGCACGAGCAGTACTTC
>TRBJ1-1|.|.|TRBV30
CAWGRGRRVGGEAFF
TGTGCCTGGGGAAGAGGACGGAGGGTAGGAGGTGAAGCTTTCTTT
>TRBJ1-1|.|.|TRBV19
CASSIDLEQLGAEAFF
TGTGCCAGTAGTATAGATCTTGAACAGTTGGGCGCTGAAGCTTTCTTT
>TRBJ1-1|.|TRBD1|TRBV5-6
CASSQGATEAFF
TGTGCCAGCAGTCAGGGGGCCACTGAAGCTTTCTTT
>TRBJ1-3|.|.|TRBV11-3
CASSFDSGVSGNTIYF
TGTGCCAGCAGCTTTGATTCAGGGGTCTCTGGAAACACCATATATTTT
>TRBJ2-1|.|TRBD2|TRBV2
CASSGTSGTYNEQFF
TGTGCCAGCAGTGGTACTAGCGGGACCTACAATGAGCAGTTCTTC
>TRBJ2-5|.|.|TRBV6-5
CASSPESDNQETQYF
TGTGCCAGCAGTCCCGAGAGCGATAACCAAGAGACCCAGTACTTC
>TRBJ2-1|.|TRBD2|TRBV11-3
CASSLDFRGGGQFF
TGTGCCAGCAGCTTAGATTTTAGAGGCGGGGGACAGTTCTTC
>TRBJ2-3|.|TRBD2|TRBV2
CASSRLAGAGTDTQYF
TGTGCCAGCAGCCGACTAGCGGGAGCAGGCACAGATACGCAGTATTTT
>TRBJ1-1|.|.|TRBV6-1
CASSEQENTEAFF
TGTGCCAGCAGTGAACAGGAGAACACTGAAGCTTTCTTT
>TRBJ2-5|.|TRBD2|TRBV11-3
CASSPGLAEETQYF
TGTGCCAGCAGCCCGGGACTAGCGGAAGAGACCCAGTACTTC
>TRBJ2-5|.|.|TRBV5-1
CASSFLGPQETQYF
TGCGCCAGCAGCTTTCTTGGGCCCCAAGAGACCCAGTACTTC
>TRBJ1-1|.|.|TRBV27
CASSPHAKNTEAFF
TGTGCCAGCAGTCCACATGCCAAGAACACTGAAGCTTTCTTT
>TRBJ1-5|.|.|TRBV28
CASSFGSNQPQHF
TGTGCCAGCAGTTTTGGCAGCAATCAGCCCCAGCATTTT
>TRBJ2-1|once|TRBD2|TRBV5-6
CASSLGLAGGEQFF
TGTGCCAGCAGCTTGGGACTAGCGGGAGGGGAGCAGTTCTTC
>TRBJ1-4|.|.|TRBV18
CASSPRDASEKLFF
TGTGCCAGCTCACCGCGGGACGCTAGCGAAAAACTGTTTTTT
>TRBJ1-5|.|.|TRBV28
CASSLPGFGNQPQHF
TGTGCCAGCAGTTTACCGGGATTCGGCAATCAGCCCCAGCATTTT
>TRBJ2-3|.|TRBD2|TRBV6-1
CASSGGTTISTDTQYF
TGTGCCAGCAGTGGTGGGACTACGATTAGCACAGATACGCAGTATTTT
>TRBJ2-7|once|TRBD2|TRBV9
CASSPLSGSEQYF
TGTGCCAGCAGTCCTCTTAGCGGGAGTGAGCAGTACTTC
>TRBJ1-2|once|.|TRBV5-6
CASSFGTQDGYTF
TGTGCCAGCAGCTTTGGGACTCAGGATGGCTACACCTTC
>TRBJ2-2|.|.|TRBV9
CASSVYTGELFF
TGTGCCAGCAGCGTCTACACCGGGGAGCTGTTTTTT
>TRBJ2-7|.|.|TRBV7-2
CASSLDSSLSYEQYF
TGTGCCAGCAGCTTGGACAGTAGCCTCTCCTACGAGCAGTACTTC
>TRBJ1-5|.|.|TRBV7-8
CASSLRGSTNQPQHF
TGTGCCAGCAGCTTAAGGGGATCTACCAATCAGCCCCAGCATTTT
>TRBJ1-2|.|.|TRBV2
CASSEFSRGLDGYTF
TGTGCCAGCAGTGAATTCTCCCGAGGCCTGGATGGCTACACCTTC
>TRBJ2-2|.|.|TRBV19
CASNYNTYTGELFF
TGTGCCAGCAACTATAATACTTACACCGGGGAGCTGTTTTTT
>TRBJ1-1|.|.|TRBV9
CASSVEGAQTGAFF
TGTGCCAGCAGCGTAGAAGGGGCGCAAACGGGAGCTTTCTTT
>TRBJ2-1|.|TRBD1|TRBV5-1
CASSLAQGAYNEQFF
TGCGCCAGCAGCTTGGCCCAGGGGGCCTACAATGAGCAGTTCTTC
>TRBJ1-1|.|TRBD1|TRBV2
CASSTGQGAKFVAFF
TGTGCCAGCAGTACGGGACAGGGGGCTAAATTTGTCGCTTTCTTT
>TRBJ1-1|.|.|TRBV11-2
CASSRNSGTEAFF
TGTGCCAGCAGCCGAAATAGTGGCACTGAAGCTTTCTTT
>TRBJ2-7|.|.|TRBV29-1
CSVDGGYEQYF
TGCAGCGTTGATGGCGGCTACGAGCAGTACTTC
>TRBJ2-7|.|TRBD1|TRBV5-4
CASSRRDRVDEQYF
TGTGCCAGCAGCCGCCGGGACAGGGTCGACGAGCAGTACTTC
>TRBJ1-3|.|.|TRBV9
CASSVATTGPFPSSGNTIYF
TGTGCCAGCAGCGTAGCTACGACAGGACCCTTTCCCAGCTCTGGAAACACCATATATTTT
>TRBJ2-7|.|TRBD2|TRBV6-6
CASRRSGGGRLEQYF
TGTGCCAGCAGGCGGTCGGGGGGTGGAAGGTTGGAGCAGTACTTC
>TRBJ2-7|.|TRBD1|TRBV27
CASTVTGEREQYF
TGTGCCAGCACGGTTACAGGGGAGCGCGAGCAGTACTTC
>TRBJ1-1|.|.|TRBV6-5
CASSPPQTASEAFF
TGTGCCAGCAGTCCCCCACAGACGGCCTCAGAAGCTTTCTTT
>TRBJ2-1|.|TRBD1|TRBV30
CAWSSGTAYYNEQFF
TGTGCCTGGAGTTCCGGGACAGCCTACTACAATGAGCAGTTCTTC
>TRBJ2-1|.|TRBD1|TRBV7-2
CASSPSGTGNEQFF
TGTGCCAGCAGCCCCTCCGGGACAGGGAATGAGCAGTTCTTC
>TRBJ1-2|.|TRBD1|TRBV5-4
CAGRTGAEGGYTF
TGTGCCGGAAGGACAGGGGCCGAGGGGGGCTACACCTTC
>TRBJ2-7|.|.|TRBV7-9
CASSLSLPYEQYF
TGTGCCAGCAGCTTAAGCTTACCCTACGAGCAGTACTTC
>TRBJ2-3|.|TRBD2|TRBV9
CASSVSLGGGRGTDTQYF
TGTGCCAGCAGCGTAAGTCTCGGTGGCGGGAGAGGCACAGATACGCAGTATTTT
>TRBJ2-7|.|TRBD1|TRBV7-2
CASRRTGTGTYEQYF
TGTGCCAGCAGACGCACCGGGACAGGAACCTACGAGCAGTACTTC
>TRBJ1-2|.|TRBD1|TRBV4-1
CASSLRTGPDGYTF
TGCGCCAGCAGCCTAAGGACAGGGCCGGATGGCTACACCTTC
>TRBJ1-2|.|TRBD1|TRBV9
CASATGQGRANYGYTF
TGTGCCAGCGCGACCGGACAGGGTAGGGCTAACTATGGCTACACCTTC
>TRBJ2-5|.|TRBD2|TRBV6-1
CAISLTGGRETQYF
TGTGCCATCTCTCTAACGGGGGGTAGGGAGACCCAGTACTTC